These 20 T cell receptor beta chains came from one sample sequenced in a study of low-dose radiotherapy and immunotherapy resistance in tumors. With a constant-region primer and a V-primer adapter, TCRs were subjected to roughly 20 PCR cycles of amplification. In TCRdb, the reads were re-called with MiXCR into one record per CDR3 protein. The sample shows over 50,000 distinct CDR3 sequences, around a third of them seen only once. The time point is: after trial treatment. Treatment indicated: LDRT plus nivolumab, ipilimumab, low-dose cyclophosphamide and aspirin (RACIN trial). The sequences come from PBMCs, collected after low-dose radiotherapy plus immunotherapy. These receptors came from a male donor with rectosigmoid adenocarcinoma.

Of note for this clonotype: This sequence is one base from a far larger clone and is likely a read error. The rearrangement joins TRBV7-9 to TRBJ2-5; 8 bases line up with TRBD2. Germline CDR1 and CDR2: SEHNR and FQNEAQ (reference sequence). There are 15 residues in the CDR3. CDR3 coding DNA: TGTGCCAGCAGCTTAGCCTCGGCGGGGGGTGAGACCCGGTACTTC. Its protein product is CASSLASAGGETRYF.

V usage is TRBV19 and J usage is TRBJ1-3, with D tentatively TRBD1 (6 bases). The CDR3 is made up of 16 amino acids. Trimming pared 4 bases from V and 4 bases from J, leaving 17 bases between. Looked up from germline, CDR1 is LNHDA and CDR2 is SQIVND (reference sequence). CDR3 protein: CASSTADSRSGNTIYF. In nucleotides, the CDR3 is TGTGCCAGTAGTACGGCGGACAGCCGGTCGGGAAACACCATATATTTT.

Comment on this clonotype: A far larger clone is off by one base, so a read error is likely. The final CDR3 position lacks the conserved phenylalanine or tryptophan, pointing to a likely read error. The CDR3 DNA reads TGTGCCAGCAGCTTAAGACAGGGGGCCCAGCCCCAGCATTTA. Protein sequence: CASSLRQGAQPQHL. The genes are TRBV7-9 and TRBJ1-5; 10 positions agree with TRBD1. This CDR3 has 14 amino acids. Germline assignment: CDR1 SEHNR and CDR2 FQNEAQ (reference sequence). J was trimmed by 7 bases and V by 2 bases; bases with no gene match: 2.

This clonotype showed up many times. The V and J genes are TRBV20-1 and TRBJ2-1; D not certain. This CDR3 contains 14 residues. Trimming pared 4 bases from V and 5 bases from J, leaving 15 bases between. Germline-derived CDR1 and CDR2 are DFQATT and SNEGSKA (reference sequence). The CDR3 DNA reads TGCAGTGCTATCCCGTCTAGTGGAGACAATGAGCAGTTCTTC. Residues: CSAIPSSGDNEQFF.

This sequence joins TRBV10-3 and TRBJ2-7; D possibly corresponds to TRBD2 (5 bases). The V gene's germline CDR1 is ENHRY and CDR2 SYGVKD. This CDR3 contains 18 residues. V gave up 4 bases and J gave up 0 bases, with 22 bases separating them. The DNA of the CDR3 is TGTGCCATCAGTGTCCAAGTCATGGGAGCGTCGAGCTCCTACGAGCAGTACTTC. Translating it yields CAISVQVMGASSSYEQYF.

This clonotype was picked up many times. This chain uses TRBV29-1 with TRBJ2-2; perhaps TRBD1 as D (6 bases). Germline V gene data show CDR1 as SQVTM and CDR2 as ANQGSEA. CDR3 length equals 14 residues. V was clipped by 6 bases and J by 6 bases, with 17 bases between them. Here the CDR3 DNA reads TGCAGCGTATTACAGCAGGGGAAGTCCGGGGAGCTGTTTTTT. It codes for CSVLQQGKSGELFF.

V gene TRBV20-1 combines with J gene TRBJ1-2, with 8 bases aligning to TRBD1. Germline trimming cut 6 bases from V and 6 bases from J; bases unmatched to any gene: 9. This CDR3 spans 13 amino acids. In germline, CDR1 is DFQATT, CDR2 SNEGSKA (reference sequence). The CDR3 DNA follows: TGCAGTGCGGCGTCAGGGGGCCTGCATGGCTACACCTTC. Protein product: CSAASGGLHGYTF.

Remarks on this clonotype: One end of the junction is discordant with germline, which a read error may explain. This sequence joins TRBV27 and TRBJ1-5; a weak D match, TRBD1 (5 bases). The CDR3 runs to 14 residues. Germline loops: CDR1 MNHEY, CDR2 SMNVEV (reference sequence). CDR3 nucleotide sequence: TGTGCCAGCAGAGTGACAGAGATCAATCAGTCCCAGCATTTT. Translating it yields CASRVTEINQSQHF.

This clonotype is a singleton in its sample. The chain uses TRBV3-1 and TRBJ2-1, with TRBD1 identical over 8 bases. CDR1 and CDR2 (germline): LGHDT, YNNKEL (reference sequence). This CDR3 has 11 amino acids. Germline trimming cut 6 bases from V and 15 bases from J; bases unmatched to any gene: 7. The CDR3 here is CASRAAGGSFF. The CDR3 DNA sequence: TGTGCCAGCAGAGCGGCAGGGGGCTCGTTCTTC.

The CDR3 nucleotides are TGTGCCAGCAGTTACTCCCTAATCTCCGCAGGTGCGGCTTTCTTT. Protein: CASSYSLISAGAAFF. The chain has TRBV6-1 and TRBJ1-1; no clear D. Trimming removed 5 bases from V and 11 bases from J, with 24 bases in between. The CDR3 runs 15 residues. CDR1 is MNHNS, CDR2 SASEGT, per germline.

Of note for this clonotype: A far larger clone lies a single base away; this is likely a read error. V usage is TRBV5-3 and J usage is TRBJ2-1; 8 nucleotides align to TRBD2. TRBV5-3 is recorded as an ORF, its role being uncertain. CDR3 length: 13 amino acids. Trimming at V came to 9 bases and at J to 5 bases, leaving 7 bases not matched to a gene. The CDR3 nucleotides are TGTGCCATCATGCGGGGGGAGCACAATGAGCAGTTCTTC. Protein: CAIMRGEHNEQFF.

This clonotype is medium-sized in the sample. The chain is built from TRBV4-2 and TRBJ2-1; the D call may be TRBD1 or TRBD2 (5 bases each). The CDR3 covers 17 residues. Trimming took off 0 bases at V and 4 bases at J, with 16 bases between the two ends. The germline V gene has CDR1 LGHNA and CDR2 YNFKEQ. CDR3 residues: CASSQEGDSGGYNEQFF. The CDR3 DNA sequence: TGTGCCAGCAGCCAAGAGGGTGACAGTGGGGGTTACAATGAGCAGTTCTTC.

This clonotype came up many times. The V gene is TRBV4-1, the J gene TRBJ1-2; weak D call: TRBD1 (5 bases). Germline assignment: CDR1 MGHRA and CDR2 YSYEKL. The CDR3 sequence is 16 residues long. Trimming left V 4 bases short and J 6 bases short, with 21 bases between. The CDR3, as DNA: TGCGCCAGCAGCCCACTCTCCGCCGGCAGGGACGATGGCTACACCTTC. Translated, it gives CASSPLSAGRDDGYTF.

The rearrangement joins TRBV28 to TRBJ2-7; D unclear. V was cut by 6 bases and J by 4 bases, with 13 bases left in between. CDR3 size: 13 residues. The V gene's germline CDR1 is MDHEN and CDR2 SYDVKM. Written as DNA, the CDR3 is TGTGCCAGCAGCCTCAATGCCCCTTACGAGCAGTACTTC. Translated: CASSLNAPYEQYF.

V usage is TRBV7-6 and J usage is TRBJ1-2, with TRBD1 matching 7 bases. The length of the CDR3 is 14 residues. Germline-derived CDR1 and CDR2 are SGHVS and FNYEAQ. V shed 0 bases and J 8 bases; nucleotides not matched to a gene: 6. CDR3 residues: CASSLADRNEGYTF. CDR3 bases: TGTGCCAGCAGCTTAGCGGACAGGAATGAAGGCTACACCTTC.

By share, this clonotype ranks as medium-sized. V is TRBV28 and J is TRBJ2-3; TRBD2 agrees at 8 bases. The CDR3 extends over 17 amino acids. After removal of 8 bases from V and 4 bases from J, the junction contained 17 bases not matched to a gene. Per germline, CDR1 MDHEN and CDR2 SYDVKM. CDR3 in amino acids: CASPKTPPGLGSDTQYF. In nucleotides, the CDR3 is TGTGCCAGCCCCAAAACACCCCCGGGACTAGGTTCAGATACGCAGTATTTT.

The chain recombines TRBV7-2 with TRBJ1-1, with TRBD1 matching 7 bases. Germline V gives CDR1 SGHTA, CDR2 FQGNSA. V lost 7 bases, J lost 0 bases, and 5 bases stayed unmatched. There are 14 residues in the CDR3. The CDR3 loop is CASTQDRLNTEAFF. CDR3 coding DNA: TGTGCCAGCACCCAGGACAGGTTGAACACTGAAGCTTTCTTT.

J is TRBJ2-4 and V is TRBV6-2 or TRBV6-3, with 8 positions matching TRBD1. V was clipped by 8 bases and J by 5 bases; unmatched bases: 5. The CDR3 is 13 amino acids. CDR1 MNHEY and CDR2 SVGEGT come from the germline V gene. CDR3 amino acids: CASAGGRENIQYF. The CDR3 nucleotides read TGTGCCAGCGCAGGGGGCCGGGAAAACATTCAGTACTTC.

In the case of this clonotype: Given a far larger clone just one base away, this is likely a sequencing read error. The chain carries TRBV7-9 and TRBJ2-3, with no clear D. Trimming removed 3 bases from V and 4 bases from J, with 11 bases in between. This CDR3 region has 14 residues. Per the germline V gene, CDR1 is SEHNR and CDR2 is FQNEAQ (reference sequence). The CDR3 loop is CASSFNYRADTQYF. Here the CDR3 DNA reads TGTGCCAGCAGCTTCAACTACAGAGCAGATACGCAGTATTTT.

The chain joins TRBV24-1 to TRBJ2-5, with D perhaps matching TRBD1 or TRBD2 (5 bases each). V was shortened by 3 bases and J by 2 bases, with 9 bases between the two germline ends. The CDR3 is made up of 14 amino acids. CDR1 is KGHDR and CDR2 is SFDVKD in the germline V gene. CDR3 coding DNA: TGTGCCACCAGTGATCCCGGGACGCAAGAGACCCAGTACTTC. This translates into CATSDPGTQETQYF.